The source of this T cell receptor (beta chain) is a study of blood T cell repertoires in COVID-19 (TCRdb year 2020). Broadly, across the study: Samples covering the acute and convalescent phases of COVID-19 were provided by collaborators in the United States, Italy and Spain. The prospective study material was composed of cDNA or gDNA derived from T cells, B-cell-depleted T cells, or PBMCs. Subjects who had been exposed to COVID-19, were actively infected with it, or had recovered from it provided the deeply sampled blood TCRbeta repertoires that made up the dataset. The repertoires were released in a freely available public database meant as a resource for research on the immune response to SARS-CoV-2. The samples were drawn from the first 160 participants of the ongoing ImmuneRACE study and from under 1,500 subjects provided by 6 global collaborators. Sample metadata almost always included a de-identified subject ID, COVID-19 status, age in years and sex. Where HLA class I and class II types were available, the types were taken from metadata supplied by the sample provider, not from assay-based typing.

Each collaborating institution followed its own protocols to collect whole blood in K2EDTA tubes. Collaborator samples were shipped for TCRbeta analysis as frozen whole blood, isolated PBMCs, or DNA extracted from either sample type. What the work shows at the level of the full study, not this receptor alone: Clinical and demographic metadata were provided uncurated, with the amount varying by source and participant.

The immunoSEQ Assay, a bias-controlled multiplex PCR, was used to amplify TCRbeta CDR3 regions from genomic DNA. Per the authors' processing: The number of nucleated cells in each sample was estimated from the amplification of reference gene primers within the assay. To quantify the absolute abundance of each unique TCRbeta CDR3 rearrangement, sequence reads were collapsed and filtered. For each sample, productive Simpson clonality was calculated as the square root of Simpson's diversity index across productive rearrangements. The clones in this table, taken by TCRdb from immuneACCESS, are in-frame only. Not every clone is retained; where verified, under half of the shortfall comes from an unresolved V gene, and the cause of the rest is unknown. D and trimming were read from the DNA, whereas the V and J calls and clone size are those reported in that table. The sample includes over 95,000 clones, with 75% to 90% observed a single time. The ten largest make up 13% of the sample.

As for this clone: Its binding antigen is unknown. It has no much larger one-base neighbor in the sample; base qualities were not kept.

Trimming takes 3 bases from V and 0 bases from J, and the germline ends sit 10 bases apart. The germline V gene supplies CDR1 MGHDK and CDR2 SYGVNS. The CDR3 runs 15 amino acids, cysteine and phenylalanine included. This entry keeps only the CDR3 DNA: 45 bases, framed from base 1. The chain is made from TRBV25-1 and TRBJ2-3; 5 matching bases give a weak D call of TRBD2. This receptor was identified in a human donor in a cohort sampled during active COVID-19. Specimen: peripheral blood. The DNA sequence follows: TGTGCCAGCAGTGAGAGCGGATATAGCACAGATACGCAGTATTTT. Its protein reads: CASSESGYSTDTQYF.